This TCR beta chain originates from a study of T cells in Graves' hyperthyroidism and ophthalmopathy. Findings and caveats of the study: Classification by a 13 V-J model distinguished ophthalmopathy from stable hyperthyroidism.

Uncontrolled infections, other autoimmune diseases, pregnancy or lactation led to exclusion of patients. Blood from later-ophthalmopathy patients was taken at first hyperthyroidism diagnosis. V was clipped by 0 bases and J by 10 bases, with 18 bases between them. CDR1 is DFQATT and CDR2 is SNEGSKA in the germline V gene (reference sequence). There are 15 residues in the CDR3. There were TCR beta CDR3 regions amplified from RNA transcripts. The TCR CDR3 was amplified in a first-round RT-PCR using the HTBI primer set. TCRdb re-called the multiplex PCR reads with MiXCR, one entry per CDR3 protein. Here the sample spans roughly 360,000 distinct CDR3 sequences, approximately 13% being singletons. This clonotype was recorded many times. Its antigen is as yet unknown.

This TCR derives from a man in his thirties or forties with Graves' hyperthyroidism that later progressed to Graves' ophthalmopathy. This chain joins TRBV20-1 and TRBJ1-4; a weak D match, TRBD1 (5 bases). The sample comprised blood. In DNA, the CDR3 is TGCAGTGCTAGAGATACAAGGGTGAGAAGGGGAAAACTGTTTTTT. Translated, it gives CSARDTRVRRGKLFF.